Following are 21 T cell receptor beta chains from one sample sequenced in a study of tissue T cells after allogeneic stem cell transplantation. Time point in this sample: mouse harvest day 7 after allogeneic transplant. Tail vein injection delivered 10^7 T-cell-depleted bone marrow cells and 10^6 splenic CD5+ T cells. Only in-frame clones appear in the TCRdb table, and some are missing; sequencing was by immunoSEQ multiplex PCR. The table has more than 10,000 clones, roughly two fifths seen once. Sequencing used skin. These TCRs come from a female BALB/c mouse given C57BL/6 T cells with graft-versus-host disease after an allogeneic hematopoietic cell transplant.

The sample holds a few counts of this clone. Gene names and germline refer to mouse. The read ends 1 residue shy of where the CDR3 ends; the end is completed using the germline J gene. Other DNA sequences in the sample encode the same CDR3. The chain employs TRBV3 and TRBJ1-3; 9 bases match TRBD1. The CDR3 consists of 15 residues. Unmatched junction bases numbered 3, after V lost 5 bases and J lost 1 base. Germline V gene lookup returns CDR1 SNHLY and CDR2 FYNGKV (reference sequence). The CDR3 region is CASSPGQGSGNTLYF. The covered CDR3 bases are TGTGCCAGCAGCCCAGGACAGGGGTCTGGAAATACGCTCTAT.

Judged by abundance, this clone is medium-sized. The gene symbols are mouse symbols. The read ends 1 residue early relative to the CDR3; the germline J gene fills the gap. The chain is built from TRBV4 and TRBJ1-4, with 9 bases that match TRBD1. Germline lookup yields CDR1 LGHDT and CDR2 YNNKQL (reference sequence). The CDR3 is 14 amino acids. V lost 5 bases and J lost 5; bases outside the gene matches: 3. The CDR3: CASSRDRENERLFF. Partial CDR3 DNA: TGTGCCAGCAGCCGGGACAGGGAGAACGAAAGATTATTT.

In regard to this clone: The genes are named according to mouse. The read terminates 1 residue before the CDR3 end, so the remaining end is supplied by the germline J gene. The chain recombines TRBV26 with TRBJ2-1; the D gene is possibly TRBD1 (6 bases). The CDR3 totals 13 residues. Germline V gene lookup returns CDR1 KGHPV and CDR2 FQNQEV (reference sequence). V shed 4 bases and J shed 4 bases, with 8 bases lying between them. The CDR3: CASSPDRYAEQFF. The CDR3 DNA, read in part, is TGTGCCAGCAGTCCGGACAGATATGCTGAGCAGTTC.

On this clone itself: All gene names here are mouse names. The sequence runs out 1 residue before the end of the CDR3; the remainder is reconstructed from the germline J gene. The chain uses TRBV15 and TRBJ1-5; TRBD1 might be the D (5 bases). Germline V gene sequence: CDR1 SGHND, CDR2 FRSKSL. V lost 10 bases and J 0 bases, leaving 10 bases between the germline ends. The CDR3 contains 13 residues. The CDR3 reads CATRQNNNQAPLF. The covered CDR3 bases are TGTGCCACCAGACAGAATAACAACCAGGCTCCGCTT.

A remark on this clone: Germline and genes here are mouse. Read data end 1 residue before the CDR3 end; the end is taken from the germline J gene. The chain employs TRBV29 and TRBJ2-5, with 8 bases identical to TRBD2. The CDR3 has 16 amino acids. Germline CDR1 is MSHET and CDR2 is SYDVDS. V dropped 0 bases and J dropped 3; count of bases not matched to a gene: 5. The sequenced part of the CDR3 DNA is TGTGCTAGCAGTTTATCGGGGGGGCGCGGACAAGACACCCAGTAC. Amino acids: CASSLSGGRGQDTQY. From start to end, the CDR3 is CASSLSGGRGQDTQYF.

Comments on this clone: All gene names here are mouse names. The missing CDR3 end, 1 residue past where the read stops, is filled in from the germline J gene. V and J are TRBV31 and TRBJ2-7; maybe TRBD1 (5 bases). Germline CDR1 GKSSPN, CDR2 SITVG. The CDR3 length is 12 residues. V shed 0 bases and J shed 7 bases, with 10 bases lying between them. Incomplete CDR3 DNA: TGTGCCTGGAGTCTAGCAGGGCGCGAACAGTAC. Translating it yields CAWSLAGREQY. The complete CDR3 protein is CAWSLAGREQYF.

A word on this clone: The gene names here belong to mouse. The read gets to within 1 residue of the CDR3 end, and the germline J gene fills in the rest. The rearrangement links TRBV13-3 to TRBJ2-7; 11 bases line up with TRBD2. The length of the CDR3 is 15 residues. With V trimmed by 4 bases and J by 0 bases, 3 bases remained unmatched. CDR1 NNHDY and CDR2 SYVADS come from the germline V gene. The CDR3 loop reads CASSRLGGSSYEQYF. Incomplete CDR3 DNA: TGTGCCAGCAGTCGACTGGGGGGGAGCTCCTATGAACAGTAC.

On this clone: Gene labels here are mouse ones. Sequencing ends 1 residue short of the CDR3 end; the germline J gene provides the rest. The rearrangement joins TRBV15 to TRBJ2-7; TRBD2 matches 9 bases. V was clipped by 1 base and J by 2 bases; unmatched bases: 0. The length of the CDR3 is 14 residues. CDR1 and CDR2 from the germline V gene are SGHND and FRSKSL. The CDR3: CASSLGDWAYEQYF. CDR3 DNA, as far as it was read: TGTGCCAGCAGTTTAGGGGACTGGGCCTATGAACAGTAC.

This clone was observed a few times. These gene names are mouse names. Additional DNA sequences in this sample encode the identical CDR3. Incomplete CDR3 DNA: TGTGCAAGCAGCTGGACTGGGGGAGACACCCAGTAC. As protein: CASSWTGGDTQY. The full-length CDR3 reads as CASSWTGGDTQYF. The chain has TRBV16 and TRBJ2-5; 10 nucleotides agree with TRBD2. The read stops 1 residue short of the end of the CDR3; the missing end is completed from the germline J gene. CDR1 SGHSA and CDR2 FRNQAP come from the germline V gene. J was trimmed by 5 bases and V by 4 bases; bases with no gene match: 0. The CDR3 is 13 residues long.

Comments on this clone: The listed genes are named as in mouse. Read coverage stops 1 residue before the CDR3 terminus; the germline J gene supplies the remainder. The chain carries TRBV26 and TRBJ2-2, with D possibly being TRBD1 or TRBD2 (5 bases each). This CDR3 has 14 residues. The V end was cut by 6 bases, the J end by 0 bases, with 8 bases between. CDR1 and CDR2 (germline): KGHPV, FQNQEV (reference sequence). This CDR3 is CASSRGTNTGQLYF. The CDR3 DNA, read in part, is TGTGCCAGCAGCCGGGGGACAAACACCGGGCAGCTCTAC.

Concerning this clone: Genes and germline are mouse. The CDR3 is cut off 1 residue early in the read; its end comes from the germline J gene. The V gene is TRBV23, the J gene TRBJ1-3. The germline gives CDR1 KGHTA, CDR2 FQNQQP. The CDR3 covers 14 residues. The CDR3 here is CSSSQGTSGNTLYF. CDR3 DNA (partial): TGCTCCAGCAGTCAGGGCACTTCTGGAAATACGCTCTAT.

This clone occurred a few times. Gene names denote mouse genes. The read stops 1 residue short of the end of the CDR3; the missing end is completed from the germline J gene. V is TRBV1 and J is TRBJ2-4; D not resolved. V was clipped by 3 bases and J by 0 bases, with 7 bases between them. CDR1 is NSQYPW, CDR2 LRSPGD, per germline (reference sequence). CDR3 length: 14 amino acids. The CDR3 DNA, read in part, is TGCACCTGCAGTGCCACAACTAGTCAAAACACCTTGTAC. Residues: CTCSATTSQNTLY. The CDR3 in its entirety is CTCSATTSQNTLYF.

This clone was found a few times. Gene names follow the mouse nomenclature. The CDR3 extends 1 residue past the end of the read, so its final part is completed from the germline J gene. The rearrangement links TRBV26 to TRBJ2-1, with 10 nucleotides matching TRBD2. Trimming took 4 bases from V and 0 from J; bases not matched to a gene: 3. The CDR3 sequence is 16 residues long. Germline V gene sequence: CDR1 KGHPV, CDR2 FQNQEV (reference sequence). The DNA read from the CDR3 is TGTGCCAGCAGTCACTGGGGGGGTTATAACTATGCTGAGCAGTTC. The encoded protein is CASSHWGGYNYAEQF. The whole CDR3 sequence reads CASSHWGGYNYAEQFF.

Concerning this clone itself: Gene and germline names: mouse. The missing CDR3 end, 1 residue past where the read stops, is filled in from the germline J gene. The gene calls are TRBV26 and TRBJ1-2; D is undetermined. From germline, CDR1 is KGHPV and CDR2 FQNQEV (reference sequence). The CDR3 spans 12 residues. Trimming shortened V by 4 bases and J by 0 bases, and 3 bases separated the two germline ends. This CDR3 is CASSPANSDYTF. The sequenced CDR3 bases are TGTGCCAGCAGTCCGGCAAACTCCGACTACACC.

This clone came up a few times. Genes and germline come from the mouse. CDR3 amino acids: CASSITANSGNTLYF. The sequenced part of the CDR3 DNA is TGTGCCAGCAGTATCACAGCGAATTCTGGAAATACGCTCTAT. This chain joins TRBV19 and TRBJ1-3, with D unresolved. The sequence runs out 1 residue before the end of the CDR3; the remainder is reconstructed from the germline J gene. The CDR3 has 15 residues. Germline V CDR1 and CDR2: FNHDT, SITEND (reference sequence). V lost 2 bases and J lost 0, with 9 bases in between.

This clone was detected only a few times. The germline and genes are mouse ones. Read data end 1 residue before the CDR3 end; the end is taken from the germline J gene. The chain has TRBV26 and TRBJ1-3, with D possibly TRBD1 on 5 matching bases. The V and J ends lost 0 bases and 3 bases respectively, with 6 bases between them. Germline CDR1 and CDR2: KGHPV and FQNQEV (reference sequence). The CDR3 has 14 amino acids. CDR3 DNA, as far as it was read: TGTGCCAGCAGTCTGTCAGGGGATGGAAATACGCTCTAT. Protein sequence: CASSLSGDGNTLY. The full-length CDR3 reads as CASSLSGDGNTLYF.

This clone has a handful of counts. Germline and genes here are mouse. The CDR3 goes on 1 residue after the read ends, and that part is filled in from the germline J gene. The chain is built from TRBV14 and TRBJ2-2; D is tentatively TRBD1 or TRBD2 (5 bases each). Trimming stripped 2 bases from V and 4 bases from J, with 9 bases between. This CDR3 has 14 amino acids. Germline V gene lookup returns CDR1 SGHDT and CDR2 FRDEAV. The covered CDR3 bases are TGTGCCAGCAGTTTTGGGGACGGCACCGGGCAGCTCTAC. This sequence encodes CASSFGDGTGQLY. The whole CDR3 is CASSFGDGTGQLYF.

A word on this clone: Genes here carry mouse names. Coverage ceases 1 residue before the CDR3 finishes, and the germline J gene fills in the end. V gene TRBV26 combines with J gene TRBJ1-1; D remains unclear. V lost 2 bases, J lost 4 bases, and 11 bases lay in between. This CDR3 is built from 14 residues. Germline-derived CDR1 and CDR2 are KGHPV and FQNQEV (reference sequence). This chain's CDR3 is CASSLLKGGTEVFF. The DNA read from the CDR3 is TGTGCCAGCAGTCTGCTGAAGGGAGGCACAGAAGTCTTC.

Details on this clone: Gene names follow the mouse nomenclature. The CDR3 loop is CASSRGPDTEVFF. Partial CDR3 DNA: TGTGCCAGCAGCAGGGGGCCGGACACAGAAGTCTTC. The chain combines TRBV26 with TRBJ1-1; 8 positions agree with TRBD1. The read falls 1 residue short of the CDR3 end, and the missing part is taken from the germline J gene. Losses at the gene ends were 6 bases for V and 3 bases for J; bases not matched to a gene: 3. The germline V gene has CDR1 KGHPV and CDR2 FQNQEV (reference sequence). CDR3 length equals 13 residues. Full variable domain (rest looked up from reference TRBV26 and TRBJ1-1): NSKVIQTPRYLVKGQGQKAKMRCIPEKGHPVVFWYQQNKNNEFKFLINFQNQEVLQQIDMTEKRFSAECPSNSPCSLEIQSSEAGDSALYLCASSRGPDTEVFFGKGTRLTVV.

Details on this clone: The germline and genes are mouse ones. The missing CDR3 end, 1 residue past where the read stops, is filled in from the germline J gene. This chain connects TRBV15 to TRBJ2-1, with 8 bases that match TRBD2. The CDR3 consists of 15 residues. Germline V lookup: CDR1 SGHND, CDR2 FRSKSL. V shed 5 bases and J 4 bases; nucleotides not matched to a gene: 7. CDR3 DNA (partial): TGTGCCAGCAGTCGCCTACTGGGGGCTTATGCTGAGCAGTTC. This gives the protein CASSRLLGAYAEQF. The whole CDR3 sequence reads CASSRLLGAYAEQFF.

This clone was observed a handful of times. Mouse gene names apply. The read falls 1 residue short of the CDR3 end, and the missing part is taken from the germline J gene. The chain combines TRBV13-3 with TRBJ1-1; D possibly corresponds to TRBD1 (6 bases). Looked up from germline, CDR1 is NNHDY and CDR2 is SYVADS. Between the trimmed V and J ends, which lost 6 bases and 5 bases, there was a span of 11 bases. This CDR3 is 12 amino acids long. The part of the CDR3 DNA that was read is TGTGCCAGCACCCGGGACAAAACAGAAGTCTTC. This sequence encodes CASTRDKTEVF. The complete CDR3 reads CASTRDKTEVFF.